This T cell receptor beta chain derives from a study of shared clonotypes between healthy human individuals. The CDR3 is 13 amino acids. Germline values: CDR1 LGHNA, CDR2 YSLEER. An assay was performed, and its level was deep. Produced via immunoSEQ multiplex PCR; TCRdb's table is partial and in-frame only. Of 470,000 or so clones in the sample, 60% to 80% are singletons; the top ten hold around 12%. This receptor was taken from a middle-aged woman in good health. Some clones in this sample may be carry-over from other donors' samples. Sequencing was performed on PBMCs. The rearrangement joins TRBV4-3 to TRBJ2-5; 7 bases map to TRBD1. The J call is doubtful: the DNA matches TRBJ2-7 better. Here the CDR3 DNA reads TGCGCCAGCAGCCAATACAGGGGCGGCGAGCAGTACTTC. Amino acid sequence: CASSQYRGGEQYF.